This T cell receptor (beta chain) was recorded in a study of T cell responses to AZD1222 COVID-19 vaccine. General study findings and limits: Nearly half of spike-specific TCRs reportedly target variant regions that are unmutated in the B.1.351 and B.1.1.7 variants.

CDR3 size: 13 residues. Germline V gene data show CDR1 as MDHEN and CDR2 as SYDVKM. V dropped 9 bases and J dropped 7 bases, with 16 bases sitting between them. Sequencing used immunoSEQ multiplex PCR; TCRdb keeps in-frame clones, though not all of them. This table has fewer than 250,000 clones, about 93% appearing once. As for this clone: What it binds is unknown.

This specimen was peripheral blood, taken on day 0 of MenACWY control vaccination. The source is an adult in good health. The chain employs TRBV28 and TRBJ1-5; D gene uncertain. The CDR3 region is CASSTGSIQPQHF. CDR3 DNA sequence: TGTGCCAGTTCCACTGGGAGTATCCAGCCCCAGCATTTT. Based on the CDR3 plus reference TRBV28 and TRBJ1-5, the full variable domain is DVKVTQSSRYLVKRTGEKVFLECVQDMDHENMFWYRQDPGLGLRLIYFSYDVKMKEKGDIPEGYSVSREKKERFSLILESASTNQTSMYLCASSTGSIQPQHFGDGTRLSIL.